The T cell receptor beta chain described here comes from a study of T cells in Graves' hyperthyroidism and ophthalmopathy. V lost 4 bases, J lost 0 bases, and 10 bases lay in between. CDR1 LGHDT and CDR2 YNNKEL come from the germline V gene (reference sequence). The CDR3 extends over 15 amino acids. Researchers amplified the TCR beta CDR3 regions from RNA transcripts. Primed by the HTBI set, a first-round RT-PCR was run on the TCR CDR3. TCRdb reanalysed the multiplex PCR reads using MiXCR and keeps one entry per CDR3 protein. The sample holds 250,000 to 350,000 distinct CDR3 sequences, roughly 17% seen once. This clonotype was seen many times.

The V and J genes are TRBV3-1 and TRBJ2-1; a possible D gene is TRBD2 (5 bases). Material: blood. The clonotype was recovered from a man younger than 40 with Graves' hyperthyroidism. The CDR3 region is CASSRTANSYNEQFF. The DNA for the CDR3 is TGTGCCAGCAGCCGGACTGCCAACTCCTACAATGAGCAGTTCTTC.